Listed below are T cell receptor beta chains from one sample, sequenced in a study of blood T cells in healthy people across ages. TCRdb fed the 5' RACE reads into MiXCR, producing one record per CDR3 protein. The table records over 500,000 distinct CDR3 sequences, 52% of them present only once. Sequences were obtained from blood. The source of these receptors is a woman older than 75 in good health. The CDR3 runs from the conserved cysteine through the conserved F or W. The D gene is left open where the match is weak. Size tells how often a clone was seen (once, few, many) or the class of an expanded clone, and some rows leave it out.

>TRBD2|TRBV27|TRBJ2-1|many
TGTGCCAGCAGTGGGGAAGCGGGATGGTCCTACAATGAGCAGTTCTTC
CASSGEAGWSYNEQFF
>TRBD2|TRBV20-1|TRBJ2-1|NA
TGCAGTGCTCGTAGCGGGGGCCTATGCAATGAGCAGTTCTTC
CSARSGGLCNEQFF
>NA|TRBV6-2/TRBV6-3|TRBJ2-3|NA
TGTGCCAGCAGTTACTCGGGCAGCCCAACGGATACGCAGTATTTT
CASSYSGSPTDTQYF
>TRBD1|TRBV27|TRBJ2-7|NA
TGTGCCAGCTGCCCTCCGACAGGGGATCAGGGGCGAAGAAGATATTCCTACGAGCAGTACTTC
CASCPPTGDQGRRRYSYEQYF
>NA|TRBV11-3|TRBJ2-3|many
TGTGCCAGCAGCTTAAGGGCGGGACCAGATACGCAGTATTTT
CASSLRAGPDTQYF
>NA|TRBV3-1|TRBJ1-3|few
TGTGCCAGCAGCCAAGAAAGACGGAACTCTGGAAACACCATATATTTT
CASSQERRNSGNTIYF
>NA|TRBV25-1|TRBJ2-7|NA
TGTGCCAGCAGGCGACAGGAATCCTACGAGCAGTACTTC
CASRRQESYEQYF
>NA|TRBV7-2|TRBJ1-3|once
TGTGCCAGCAGCCCCCAAGGGGGAAGGTTCTCTGGAAACACCATATATTTT
CASSPQGGRFSGNTIYF
>NA|TRBV6-5|TRBJ2-3|many
TGTGCCAGCAGTGGGCACAGCACAGATACGCAGTATTTT
CASSGHSTDTQYF
>NA|TRBV12-3/TRBV12-4|TRBJ1-6|NA
TGTGCCAGCAGCCCAAACAGTGGATCACCCTTCCACTTT
CASSPNSGSPFHF
>NA|TRBV5-1|TRBJ2-1|many
TGCGCCAGCAGCATACGCCGGACTTATTTTGGCTACAATGAGCAGTTCTTC
CASSIRRTYFGYNEQFF
>NA|TRBV12-3/TRBV12-4|TRBJ2-3|NA
TGTGCCAGCAGTTTAGGACTACAGACAGATACGCAGTATTTT
CASSLGLQTDTQYF
>NA|TRBV12-3/TRBV12-4|TRBJ2-7|NA
TGTGCCAGCAGTTCATCCGGGACGCGAACCTACGAGCAGTACTTC
CASSSSGTRTYEQYF
>NA|TRBV12-3/TRBV12-4|TRBJ2-1|NA
TGTGCCAGCAGTTTATGGGCGCTAGTTTCCTGCGAGCAGTTCTTC
CASSLWALVSCEQFF
>NA|TRBV5-1|TRBJ1-2|many
TGCGCCAGCAGCCCGGACGCGGGGAGCTATGGCTACACCTTC
CASSPDAGSYGYTF
>TRBD1|TRBV24-1|TRBJ2-1|NA
TGTGCCACCAGTGATAACACAGGGGGCCTGTACAATGAGCAGTTCTTC
CATSDNTGGLYNEQFF
>NA|TRBV7-3|TRBJ1-6|many
TGTGCCAGCAGCCACGGACAGAATAATTCACCCCTCCACTTT
CASSHGQNNSPLHF
>NA|TRBV12-3/TRBV12-4|TRBJ1-5|many
TGTGCCAGCAGTTTTAACCAGCCCCAGCATTTT
CASSFNQPQHF
>NA|TRBV9|TRBJ2-2|few
TGTGCCAGCAGCGTTATGACAGGGAACACCGGGGAGCTGTTTTTT
CASSVMTGNTGELFF
>TRBD2|TRBV7-2|TRBJ2-1|many
TGTGCCAGCAGCCGAGAATGGGGAGGGAATGAGCAGTTCTTC
CASSREWGGNEQFF
>NA|TRBV5-1|TRBJ2-3|NA
TGCGCCAGCAGCTCGGGGGGCCAGGCAGATACGCAGTATTTT
CASSSGGQADTQYF
>NA|TRBV12-3/TRBV12-4|TRBJ2-1|few
TGTGCCAGCAGGGGCAGGGAGGCCCTCTACGAGCAGTTCTTC
CASRGREALYEQFF
>NA|TRBV3-1|TRBJ1-2|NA
TGTGCCAGCACCGCGATTCAAAACGGTGGCTACACCTTC
CASTAIQNGGYTF
>NA|TRBV20-1|TRBJ2-6|NA
TGCAGTGCTAGCCCCCTCGGGGCCAACGTCCTGACTTTC
CSASPLGANVLTF
>TRBD1|TRBV15|TRBJ1-5|few
TGTGCCACCAACGCGGGACAGGGGAGCAATCAGCCCCAGCATTTT
CATNAGQGSNQPQHF
>TRBD2|TRBV24-1|TRBJ2-3|NA
TGTGCCACCAGTGTCCTAGCGGGAGACACAGATACGCAGTATTTT
CATSVLAGDTDTQYF
>TRBD1|TRBV29-1|TRBJ2-5|NA
TGCAGCGCTAAAAGGGGGACAGGGAGCAATGAGCAGTACTTC
CSAKRGTGSNEQYF
>NA|TRBV20-1|TRBJ1-1|few
TGCAGTGCGAGTCTAAGGGACTTGAACACTGAAGCTTTCTTT
CSASLRDLNTEAFF
>NA|TRBV28|TRBJ2-7|few
TGTGCCAGCAGCGGGAGAACACACGAGCAGTACTTC
CASSGRTHEQYF
>TRBD2|TRBV7-9|TRBJ2-5|NA
TGTGCCAGCAGCATACTAGCGCAAGAGACCCAGTACTTC
CASSILAQETQYF
>NA|TRBV6-5|TRBJ2-1|NA
TGTGCCAGCAGTTACAAGGCCCTCAATGAGCAGTTCTTC
CASSYKALNEQFF
>NA|TRBV29-1|TRBJ2-5|NA
TGCAGCGTTGGGGGAAATCTGAAAACCCAAGAGACCCAGTACTTC
CSVGGNLKTQETQYF
>NA|TRBV7-2|TRBJ2-1|NA
TGTGCCAGCAGCTACCCGGGGGAGCAGTTCTTC
CASSYPGEQFF
>NA|TRBV6-5|TRBJ2-1|NA
TGTGCCAGCAGTTACGGGGGGCCACACGTTCGGAGTGAGCAGTTCTTC
CASSYGGPHVRSEQFF
>NA|TRBV24-1|TRBJ2-3|many
TGTGCCACCAGTGATCCCCCCGGGACGGGAAGCACAGATACGCAGTATTTT
CATSDPPGTGSTDTQYF
>TRBD2|TRBV20-1|TRBJ2-5|NA
TGCAGTGCTAGACCGCTTAGCGGGAGGGCCGTGGGAGAGACCCAGTACTTC
CSARPLSGRAVGETQYF
>NA|TRBV29-1|TRBJ1-2|many
TGCAGCGTCTACGGAGGGGATGGCTACACCTTC
CSVYGGDGYTF
>NA|TRBV12-3/TRBV12-4|TRBJ2-3|many
TGTGCCAGCAGCCGACTGGCCGATACGCAGTATTTT
CASSRLADTQYF
>NA|TRBV15|TRBJ2-2|NA
TGTGCCACCAGCACCTACACCGGGGAGCTGTTTTTT
CATSTYTGELFF
>TRBD2|TRBV7-6|TRBJ2-3|NA
TGTGCCAGCAGCTTAGCTGGGACTAGCGGGAAGACAGATACGCAGTATTTT
CASSLAGTSGKTDTQYF
>NA|TRBV10-3|TRBJ2-1|few
TGTGCCATCAGTGAGTTTAATGAGCAGTTCTTC
CAISEFNEQFF
>NA|TRBV29-1|TRBJ1-2|NA
TGCAGCGTTGAAGAGCAGGGCCCCTATGGCTACACCTTC
CSVEEQGPYGYTF